These 17 T cell receptor beta chains originate from one sample sequenced in a study of naive and memory T cell subsets. An equimolar mix of two oligonucleotides served as the beta constant-region primer for TRBC1 and TRBC2. Each CDR3 protein gets one entry after TCRdb re-called the UMI-ligation and nested PCR reads with MiXCR. The repertoire has 150,000 or so distinct CDR3 sequences, about 17% of them found once; the top ten carry just over 0.14%. Sequencing was performed on naive CD4+ T cells from blood. These receptor sequences come from a human donor in good health.

In this sample, this clonotype turned up a few times. The chain recombines TRBV29-1 with TRBJ1-3; D perhaps matches TRBD1 (6 bases). The CDR3 is made up of 14 amino acids. Germline V gene data show CDR1 as SQVTM and CDR2 as ANQGSEA. The V gene lost 4 bases and the J gene lost 0 bases, with 10 bases spanning the gap. CDR3: CSVVRGYSGNTIYF. The CDR3 coding sequence is TGCAGCGTTGTAAGGGGGTACTCTGGAAACACCATATATTTT.

The chain employs TRBV12-3 or TRBV12-4 and TRBJ2-1; possible D gene TRBD2, 5 bases. V gave up 1 base and J gave up 0 bases, with 13 bases separating them. The CDR3 consists of 17 residues. CDR3 region: CASSLGTLANSYNEQFF. CDR3 nucleotide sequence: TGTGCCAGCAGTTTAGGAACTCTAGCAAACTCCTACAATGAGCAGTTCTTC.

This chain uses TRBV4-3 with TRBJ2-5; TRBD2 agrees at 16 bases. This CDR3 region has 20 residues. Trimming at V came to 1 base and at J to 1 base, leaving 9 bases not matched to a gene. Germline V gene sequence: CDR1 LGHNA, CDR2 YSLEER. CDR3 sequence: CASSQALPGLAGGPQETQYF. CDR3 sequence (DNA): TGCGCCAGCAGCCAAGCGCTCCCGGGACTAGCGGGAGGGCCCCAAGAGACCCAGTACTTC.

This clonotype was recorded a few times. The chain couples TRBV11-2 to TRBJ2-3; 9 bases are a match to TRBD2. The junction had 14 bases not matched to a gene; V was cut back by 2 bases and J by 5 bases. The germline gives CDR1 SGHAT, CDR2 FQNNGV. The CDR3 has 18 amino acids. Here the CDR3 reads CASSLHISSGSLGDTQYF. CDR3 in DNA: TGTGCCAGCAGCTTACATATCAGTAGCGGGAGTCTTGGAGATACGCAGTATTTT.

The sample holds a few counts of this clonotype. J is TRBJ2-2 and V is TRBV10-3; 7 bases match TRBD2. Germline values: CDR1 ENHRY, CDR2 SYGVKD. This CDR3 comprises 14 residues. V gave up 6 bases and J gave up 4 bases; unmatched junction bases: 5. This chain's CDR3 is CAIRGREITGELFF. The CDR3 coding sequence is TGTGCCATCAGGGGGAGGGAGATCACCGGGGAGCTGTTTTTT.

J is TRBJ2-4 and V is TRBV10-3; no clear D gene. The CDR3 contains 16 residues. Germline assignment: CDR1 ENHRY and CDR2 SYGVKD. The CDR3 DNA reads as TGTGTGGGGTTCCTCGTCGAATGCAGGGCCAAAAACATTCAGTACTTC. Translating gives CVGFLVECRAKNIQYF.

The chain carries TRBV12-5 and TRBJ2-1; 7 bases are a match to TRBD2. The germline gives CDR1 LGHNT, CDR2 FRNRAP. The CDR3 spans 18 residues. With V trimmed by 2 bases and J by 5 bases, 15 bases remained unmatched. The CDR3: CASGLWGWGDYRDNEQFF. DNA for the CDR3: TGTGCTAGTGGTTTGTGGGGGTGGGGGGACTATAGAGACAATGAGCAGTTCTTC.

The chain employs TRBV13 and TRBJ2-7, with D possibly being TRBD2 (6 bases). Between the trimmed V and J ends, which lost 5 bases and 3 bases, there was a span of 20 bases. CDR3 length: 16 amino acids. Germline assignment: CDR1 PRHDT and CDR2 FYEKMQ (reference sequence). This CDR3 is CASSPRTGTVFYEQYF. The CDR3 nucleotides read TGTGCCAGCAGCCCACGGACCGGGACTGTTTTCTACGAGCAGTACTTC.

This rearrangement joins TRBV28 to TRBJ2-4; 7 bases match TRBD1. The germline CDR1 and CDR2 sequences are MDHEN and SYDVKM. The CDR3 loop spans 16 amino acids. V dropped 5 bases and J dropped 2; count of bases not matched to a gene: 9. This chain's CDR3 is CASSDRALSTKNIQYF. The CDR3 DNA follows: TGTGCCAGCAGTGACAGGGCGTTGTCGACCAAAAACATTCAGTACTTC.

This clonotype was recorded a few times. The rearrangement links TRBV19 to TRBJ2-7; D tentatively reads TRBD1 or TRBD2 (5 bases each). Germline V gene lookup returns CDR1 LNHDA and CDR2 SQIVND (reference sequence). CDR3 length equals 14 residues. The germline V and J ends were trimmed by 10 bases and 1 base, with 17 bases remaining between them. The CDR3 region is CATSRGPRSYEQYF. In DNA, the CDR3 is TGTGCCACCTCAAGGGGACCCAGATCCTACGAGCAGTACTTC.

This clonotype has a handful of counts. The chain employs TRBV3-1 and TRBJ2-3, with 12 bases aligning to TRBD2. Looked up from germline, CDR1 is LGHDT and CDR2 is YNNKEL (reference sequence). The V segment lost 6 bases and the J segment 2 bases; nucleotides outside the gene matches: 3. The CDR3 is 15 amino acids. CDR3 region: CASRRLAGDTDTQYF. CDR3 in DNA: TGTGCCAGCAGGCGACTAGCGGGGGACACAGATACGCAGTATTTT.

This clonotype turned up a few times. The genes are TRBV7-2 and TRBJ2-2; 7 positions agree with TRBD2. The ends lost 5 bases at V and 8 bases at J; junction bases unmatched: 17. The germline V gene has CDR1 SGHTA and CDR2 FQGNSA. This CDR3 is 17 amino acids long. CDR3 coding DNA: TGTGCCAGCAGCCCCCAGAGCGGGACGCGTTACTCTGGGGAGCTGTTTTTT. Translation gives CASSPQSGTRYSGELFF.

This clonotype was picked up many times. This rearrangement joins TRBV29-1 to TRBJ2-3; 11 positions match TRBD1. CDR3 length equals 13 residues. Germline V gives CDR1 SQVTM, CDR2 ANQGSEA. With 7 bases clipped from V and 4 bases from J, the junction kept 4 bases outside the gene matches. The CDR3 sequence: CSDTGQGADTQYF. The CDR3 DNA reads TGCAGCGATACGGGACAGGGGGCAGATACGCAGTATTTT.

This clonotype was recorded a few times. The CDR3 nucleotides are TGCGCCAGCAGCGTCGAGTTAGGAGAAGGGCAGTTCTTC. Its protein product is CASSVELGEGQFF. The chain joins TRBV5-1 to TRBJ2-1; D ambiguous. CDR1 and CDR2 from the germline V gene are SGHRS and YFSETQ. Trimming pared 4 bases from V and 12 bases from J, leaving 17 bases between. This CDR3 has 13 amino acids.

This clonotype was counted at least ten times. The chain is built from TRBV20-1 and TRBJ2-7, with D possibly matching TRBD1 (6 bases). V was cut by 3 bases and J by 1 base, with 13 bases left in between. The CDR3 totals 14 residues. The germline V gene has CDR1 DFQATT and CDR2 SNEGSKA (reference sequence). Here the CDR3 reads CSASGQHQSYEQYF. The CDR3 nucleotides read TGCAGTGCTAGTGGACAGCACCAATCCTACGAGCAGTACTTC.

This clonotype occurred a few times. This chain links TRBV4-2 with TRBJ1-6, with D possibly matching TRBD1 (6 bases). CDR1 is LGHNA and CDR2 is YNFKEQ in the germline V gene. This CDR3 region has 15 residues. The V end was cut by 0 bases, the J end by 8 bases, with 11 bases between. CDR3 sequence: CASSQEGTMDSPLHF. The CDR3 bases are TGTGCCAGCAGCCAAGAAGGGACAATGGATTCACCCCTCCACTTT.

This clonotype appeared a few times. The DNA for the CDR3 is TGCAGCGTTGGGCGGGAGTGGTTTTCTGAGCAGTTCTTC. Protein sequence: CSVGREWFSEQFF. The chain couples TRBV29-1 to TRBJ2-1; 7 bases map to TRBD2. Germline assignment: CDR1 SQVTM and CDR2 ANQGSEA. This CDR3 has 13 amino acids. With 4 bases clipped from V and 9 bases from J, the junction kept 9 bases outside the gene matches.